This T cell receptor beta chain derives from a study of blood T cell repertoires in COVID-19. On the study more broadly: Material from acute and convalescent COVID-19 was sourced from the United States, Italy and Spain. In each case, the material was cDNA or gDNA derived from T cells, B-cell-depleted T cells, or PBMCs.

Seattle's enrolled individuals joined amid active infection and were then monitored longitudinally. Germline values: CDR1 SGHVS, CDR2 FQNEAQ. The CDR3 is 12 residues long. Trimming left V 1 base short and J 7 bases short, with 7 bases between. This table comes from immunoSEQ multiplex PCR, and its TCRdb copy is limited to in-frame clones, with some not included. This table has some 320,000 clones, about nine tenths appearing once. This chain connects TRBV7-8 to TRBJ1-1; no reliable D call. This receptor was taken from a woman in her 30s with COVID-19, enrolled during active disease. Sequences were obtained from peripheral blood. CDR3 coding DNA: TGTGCCAGCAGCTTAGGGTACGGTGAAGCTTTCTTT. Its translation: CASSLGYGEAFF. The complete variable domain, with remaining parts taken from reference TRBV7-8 and TRBJ1-1, reads GAGVSQSPRYKVAKRGQDVALRCDPISGHVSLFWYQQALGQGPEFLTYFQNEAQLDKSGLPSDRFFAERPEGSVSTLKIQRTQQEDSAVYLCASSLGYGEAFFGQGTRLTVV.